The TCR beta chain under discussion was sequenced for a study of T cell responses to AZD1222 COVID-19 vaccine. At the level of the study: Second-dose recipients at about 4 or about 12 weeks were treated as one pooled group.

TCRdb's copy holds only in-frame clones and misses some; the assay was immunoSEQ multiplex PCR. The sample contains roughly 130,000 clones, 90% to 95% of which appear only once. The study's findings and limits: Spike-specific TCR repertoires showed rising breadth and depth after two AZD1222 doses. Females outnumbered males among donors, who were mostly white British; clonal diversity was possibly underestimated. The repertoires were collected only after the peak T cell response.

Per germline, CDR1 SGHTA and CDR2 FQGNSA. The CDR3 runs 14 residues. V shed 5 bases and J shed 4 bases, with 14 bases lying between them. Of note for this clone: Its antigen is currently unknown.

This clonotype was sampled from an adult in good health. The chain uses TRBV7-2 and TRBJ1-1, with D maybe TRBD1 (5 bases). Source: peripheral blood, taken on day 0 of AZD1222 vaccination. The CDR3: CASSREGRGTEAFF. The CDR3 DNA reads as TGTGCCAGCAGCCGGGAGGGGAGAGGCACTGAAGCTTTCTTT.